The rows below give T cell receptor beta chains drawn from one sample of a study of tumor and adjacent non-tumor tissue in lung cancer. TCRdb passed the multiplex PCR reads through MiXCR, listing each CDR3 protein once. The sample yields approximately 76,000 distinct CDR3 sequences, under 70% seen once. Material for sequencing was lung tumor tissue. The receptors originated from a woman aged 70 to 79 with non-small cell lung cancer. CDR3s include the opening cysteine and the closing phenylalanine or tryptophan. D genes are given only for firm matches. Expanded clones are given a class, and other clones once, few, many or no size at all.

v_call,d_call,clone_size,j_call,cdr3_nt,cdr3_aa
TRBV20-1,TRBD1,few,TRBJ1-5,TGCAGTGCTAGAGACGGGACAGGGTCACTACGGGGCAATCAGCCCCAGCATTTT,CSARDGTGSLRGNQPQHF
TRBV20-1,.,.,TRBJ2-1,TGCAGTGCTCGCCGGGACCTAAACTACAATGAGCAGTTCTTC,CSARRDLNYNEQFF
TRBV6-6,.,many,TRBJ1-5,TGTGCCAGCAGGGACCCAGGTAGTGGGGCCCAGCATTTT,CASRDPGSGAQHF
TRBV6-2/TRBV6-3,.,.,TRBJ2-3,TGTGCCAGCAGTTACGGGGTAAACGATCAGCCCCAGTATTTT,CASSYGVNDQPQYF
TRBV20-1,TRBD2,.,TRBJ2-1,TGCAGTGCTAGAGATCCCCTAGCGGGAGGAATAGGTGAGCAGTTCTTC,CSARDPLAGGIGEQFF
TRBV4-2,TRBD2,.,TRBJ2-7,TGTGCCAGCAGCCAAGAAGTAGCGGGACTAGGTTTCACAAACTCCTACGAGCAGTACTTC,CASSQEVAGLGFTNSYEQYF
TRBV29-1,.,.,TRBJ2-1,TGCAGCGTCGAGCTCGGTTTTACCTCCAATGAGCAGTTATTC,CSVELGFTSNEQLF
TRBV29-1,TRBD1,.,TRBJ2-5,TGCAGCGTCAACCATCAGGGGGACGCTTGGGAGACACAGTACTTC,CSVNHQGDAWETQYF
TRBV6-2/TRBV6-3,.,many,TRBJ1-2,TGTGCCAGCAGTGATTGGAACTATGGCTACACCTTC,CASSDWNYGYTF
TRBV7-8,.,.,TRBJ1-1,TGTGCCAGCAGCATTGGACAGCTTACCACTGAAGCTTTCTTT,CASSIGQLTTEAFF
TRBV28,.,.,TRBJ2-5,TGTGCCAGCAGCCGGGTGACGCATGTAAAAGAGACCCGGTACTTC,CASSRVTHVKETRYF
TRBV4-1,.,.,TRBJ2-3,TGCGCCAGGAGCCAAGATTACGATACACAGTATTTT,CARSQDYDTQYF
TRBV29-1,TRBD1,.,TRBJ1-2,TGCAGCACCCGGGGACAGGACGATGGCTACACCTTC,CSTRGQDDGYTF
TRBV10-3,.,.,TRBJ1-2,TGTGCCATCAGTCCCAGGAAAGACTATGGCTACACCTTC,CAISPRKDYGYTF
TRBV11-1,.,.,TRBJ2-1,TGTGCCAGCTGCCAGCGAGAGGGCCGCTATGAGCAGTTCTTC,CASCQREGRYEQFF
TRBV29-1,.,.,TRBJ2-5,TGCAGCGTTGAACAGGGGGGGCGGGGAGAGACTCAGTACTTC,CSVEQGGRGETQYF
TRBV4-1,.,.,TRBJ1-1,TGCGCCAGTAGCACCCGGACGGAGAACGCTGAAGCTTTCTTT,CASSTRTENAEAFF